This T cell receptor beta chain was sequenced in a study of Tregs in tolerant kidney transplant recipients. Of note for this clone: Its antigen remains unidentified.

Overall study findings and caveats: Nucleotide sequences could not be compared across some patients' samples due to primer changes.

Unmatched junction bases numbered 8, after V lost 3 bases and J lost 0 bases. The CDR3 has 17 amino acids. The germline V gene has CDR1 MNHEY and CDR2 SMNVEV (reference sequence). Generated by immunoSEQ multiplex PCR, the TCRdb table keeps only in-frame clones and is missing some. The table shows about 87,000 clones, with approximately 93% occurring only once. This TCR came from a human donor who received a combined kidney and bone marrow transplant. The specimen comprised CD4+ T cells from blood, sampled before the transplant. This rearrangement joins TRBV27 to TRBJ2-1, with TRBD2 identical over 7 bases. The chain's CDR3 is CASSLLAGVLSYNEQFF. In DNA, the CDR3 is TGTGCCAGCAGTTTGCTGGCGGGGGTACTCTCCTACAATGAGCAGTTCTTC.